The 16 T cell receptor beta chains in this list originate from one sample, sequenced in a study of immune cell composition in non-small cell lung cancer. Repertoires were generated with immunoSEQ multiplex PCR, while TCRdb's copy carries only in-frame clones and drops some. Of under 6,500 clones listed, 71% are singletons. The normal lung sample lay at least 3 cm, and maximally far, from the tumour. The sequenced sample was non-adjacent lung tissue. All receptors come from a human donor with non-small cell lung cancer.

The V call is TRBV30, the J call TRBJ2-2; D may be TRBD1 (5 bases). The V gene lost 3 bases and the J gene lost 6 bases, with 14 bases spanning the gap. Germline assignment: CDR1 GTSNPN and CDR2 SVGIG (reference sequence). This CDR3 has 14 residues. The CDR3 DNA is TGTGCCTGGAGAAGAAGGGTAGGGGCCGGGGAGCTGTTTTTT. This translates into CAWRRRVGAGELFF.

In DNA, the CDR3 is TGTGCTAGTGGGATACTAAACACCATATATTTT. Amino acids: CASGILNTIYF. V and J are TRBV12-5 and TRBJ1-3; D uncertain. Germline V CDR1 and CDR2: LGHNT, FRNRAP. Between the trimmed V and J ends, which lost 6 bases and 6 bases, there was a span of 6 bases. The CDR3 is made up of 11 amino acids. Using reference TRBV12-5 and TRBJ1-3 for the parts outside the CDR3, the full variable domain is DARVTQTPRHKVTEMGQEVTMRCQPILGHNTVFWYRQTMMQGLELLAYFRNRAPLDDSGMPKDRFSAEMPDATLATLKIQPSEPRDSAVYFCASGILNTIYFGEGSWLTVV.

The rearrangement joins TRBV7-9 to TRBJ2-7; TRBD1 matches 7 bases. The V and J ends lost 5 bases and 0 bases, in that order; junction bases with no gene match: 7. The CDR3 loop spans 15 amino acids. Germline CDR1 SEHNR, CDR2 FQNEAQ (reference sequence). In DNA, the CDR3 is TGTGCCAGCAGCCCTAGGGGACAGCGCTCCTACGAGCAGTACTTC. This codes for CASSPRGQRSYEQYF.

V is TRBV4-3 and J is TRBJ2-6, with a possible D match to TRBD1 (5 bases). The ends were cut back, 0 bases at V and 2 bases at J, with 8 bases in the middle. Germline CDR1 is LGHNA and CDR2 is YSLEER. The CDR3 spans 16 residues. Here the CDR3 DNA reads TGCGCCAGCAGCCAAGATCTAGGGGCTGGGGCCAACGTCCTGACTTTC. Amino acids: CASSQDLGAGANVLTF.

This chain uses TRBV18 with TRBJ2-5; TRBD2 is a possible D gene (5 bases). The end of the DNA aligns better with TRBJ2-7, so the J call may be wrong. The CDR3 has 16 residues. In germline, CDR1 is KGHSH, CDR2 LQKENI. In nucleotides, the CDR3 is TGTGCCAGCTCACCCCTTCCGGGAAGGAGCTCCTACGAGCAGTACTTC. Amino acids: CASSPLPGRSSYEQYF.

The chain's CDR3 is CASKQSNYGYTF. The CDR3 DNA sequence: TGTGCCAGCAAACAATCTAACTATGGCTACACCTTC. V and J are TRBV6-5 and TRBJ1-2, with unresolved D. The CDR3 spans 12 residues. The germline V and J ends were trimmed by 7 bases and 0 bases, with 6 bases remaining between them. The germline V gene has CDR1 MNHEY and CDR2 SVGAGI.

CDR3 sequence (DNA): TGTGCCAGCAGCCCGGACAGTAACTATGGCTACACCTTC. Its protein is CASSPDSNYGYTF. V is TRBV11-3 and J is TRBJ1-2, with a tentative D call TRBD1 (6 bases). The germline CDR1 and CDR2 sequences are SGHNT and YENEEA. V was trimmed by 5 bases and J by 1 base, leaving 8 bases between them. CDR3 length: 13 amino acids.

The table lists this clone with a few counts. This chain links TRBV28 with TRBJ1-6; D uncertain. The CDR3 sequence is 13 residues long. Trimming shortened V by 8 bases and J by 14 bases, and 19 bases separated the two germline ends. Germline V gives CDR1 MDHEN, CDR2 SYDVKM. The CDR3 here is CASQTRVRVALHF. The CDR3 bases are TGTGCCAGCCAAACCCGCGTGAGGGTGGCCCTCCACTTT. The variable domain in full, completed from reference TRBV28 and TRBJ1-6, reads DVKVTQSSRYLVKRTGEKVFLECVQDMDHENMFWYRQDPGLGLRLIYFSYDVKMKEKGDIPEGYSVSREKKERFSLILESASTNQTSMYLCASQTRVRVALHFGNGTRLTVT.

The CDR3 sequence is CASREGSTVDTQYF. CDR3 DNA: TGTGCCAGCAGGGAGGGCTCTACCGTGGATACGCAGTATTTT. The rearrangement joins TRBV6-1 to TRBJ2-3; maybe TRBD2 (6 bases). V was pared by 6 bases and J by 6 bases, with 16 bases between. The CDR3 is 14 amino acids. Germline-derived CDR1 and CDR2 are MNHNS and SASEGT.

The chain uses TRBV18 and TRBJ1-3, with D tentatively TRBD1 (6 bases). The V end was cut by 0 bases, the J end by 4 bases, with 19 bases between. Germline V gene sequence: CDR1 KGHSH, CDR2 LQKENI. The CDR3 runs to 18 residues. The CDR3 nucleotides are TGTGCCAGCTCACCACCGCGGTCTCAGGGGTTTTCCGGAAACACCATATATTTT. It translates to CASSPPRSQGFSGNTIYF.

The V gene is TRBV7-9, the J gene TRBJ1-2; TRBD1 matches 7 bases. Germline-derived CDR1 and CDR2 are SEHNR and FQNEAQ (reference sequence). The CDR3 contains 16 residues. J was trimmed by 6 bases and V by 5 bases; bases with no gene match: 15. The CDR3 loop reads CASSVVWTGRTDGYTF. The DNA for the CDR3 is TGTGCCAGCAGCGTGGTTTGGACAGGCCGTACGGATGGCTACACCTTC.

The chain uses TRBV5-6 and TRBJ2-7; 11 bases are shared with TRBD1. Losses at the gene ends were 0 bases for V and 2 bases for J; bases not matched to a gene: 4. The CDR3 covers 16 residues. Germline-derived CDR1 and CDR2 are SGHDT and YYEEEE. The CDR3 is CASSLDLGQGAYEQYF. DNA for the CDR3: TGTGCCAGCAGCTTGGATCTGGGACAGGGGGCCTACGAGCAGTACTTC.

The chain couples TRBV6-5 to TRBJ2-7, with TRBD1 as a possible D gene (5 bases). Trimming pared 5 bases from V and 2 bases from J, leaving 16 bases between. The CDR3 is made up of 15 amino acids. The germline gives CDR1 MNHEY, CDR2 SVGAGI. The CDR3, as DNA: TGTGCCAGCAGTCGCTCCAGGGTCCAAACCTACGAGCAGTACTTC. It codes for CASSRSRVQTYEQYF.

The V and J genes are TRBV11-2 and TRBJ2-7; 8 bases map to TRBD1. Germline values: CDR1 SGHAT, CDR2 FQNNGV. CDR3 length: 15 amino acids. V was clipped by 7 bases and J by 5 bases; unmatched bases: 13. For the CDR3, the DNA is TGTGCCAGCACCTTTAGCTTGGACAGGGCGGACGAGCAGTACTTC. Its protein is CASTFSLDRADEQYF. Together with reference TRBV11-2 and TRBJ2-7, the CDR3 gives the full variable domain: EAGVAQSPRYKIIEKRQSVAFWCNPISGHATLYWYQQILGQGPKLLIQFQNNGVVDDSQLPKDRFSAERLKGVDSTLKIQPAKLEDSAVYLCASTFSLDRADEQYFGPGTRLTVT.

The chain carries TRBV19 and TRBJ2-1; weak D call: TRBD1 (7 bases). Trimming left V 4 bases short and J 4 bases short, with 23 bases between. CDR1 and CDR2 from the germline V gene are LNHDA and SQIVND (reference sequence). CDR3 length: 18 residues. The CDR3 DNA reads TGTGCCAGTAGTACCCGCCCTGGTGGGGGGACAGCTTACAATGAGCAGTTCTTC. Its translation: CASSTRPGGGTAYNEQFF.

V and J are TRBV18 and TRBJ2-7; the match to TRBD1 covers 7 bases. Germline CDR1 is KGHSH and CDR2 is LQKENI. The CDR3 runs to 14 residues. Trimming cost V 3 bases and J 3 bases; bases outside gene matches: 5. The CDR3 region is CASSPGTVGYEQYF. The CDR3 DNA sequence: TGTGCCAGCTCACCCGGGACAGTGGGCTACGAGCAGTACTTC. The full variable domain, completed using reference TRBV18 and TRBJ2-7, is NAGVMQNPRHLVRRRGQEARLRCSPMKGHSHVYWYRQLPEEGLKFMVYLQKENIIDESGMPKERFSAEFPKEGPSILRIQQVVRGDSAAYFCASSPGTVGYEQYFGPGTRLTVT.